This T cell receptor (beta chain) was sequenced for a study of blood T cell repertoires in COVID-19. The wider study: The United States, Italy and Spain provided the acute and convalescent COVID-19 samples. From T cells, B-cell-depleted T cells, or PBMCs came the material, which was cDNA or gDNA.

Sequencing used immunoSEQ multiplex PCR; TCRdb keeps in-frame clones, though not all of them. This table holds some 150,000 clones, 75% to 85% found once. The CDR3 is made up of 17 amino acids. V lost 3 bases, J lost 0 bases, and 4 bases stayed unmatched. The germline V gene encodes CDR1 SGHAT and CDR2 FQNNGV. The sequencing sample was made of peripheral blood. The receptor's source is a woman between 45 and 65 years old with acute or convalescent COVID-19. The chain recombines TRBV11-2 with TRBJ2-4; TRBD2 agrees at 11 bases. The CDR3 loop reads CASSFPTSGAAKNIQYF. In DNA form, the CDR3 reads TGTGCCAGCAGCTTTCCGACTAGCGGGGCAGCCAAAAACATTCAGTACTTC.